The 18 T cell receptor beta chains below all came from one sample that was sequenced in a study of CD8 T cells in ankylosing spondylitis. Broader study findings: Among TCR beta sequences, a motif of eight highly homologous variants appeared characteristic of ankylosing spondylitis blood.

Antigens of these TCRs are unknown. MiXCR was run by TCRdb on the 5' RACE reads, yielding one entry per CDR3 protein. This sample carries 450,000 to 550,000 distinct CDR3 sequences, approximately 5% of them seen once, and the ten largest clones take roughly 3.5%. The sequencing sample was made of blood, either unsorted or a sorted T cell fraction (not recorded which). The receptors were gathered from a male donor with ankylosing spondylitis.

This clonotype was seen repeatedly, ten times or more. The CDR3 DNA follows: TGCAGCGCTTTTTGGACCGCGGGTGACACTGAAGCTTTCTTT. It specifies CSAFWTAGDTEAFF. The V gene is TRBV29-1, the J gene TRBJ1-1; the D is unclear. The germline gives CDR1 SQVTM, CDR2 ANQGSEA. This CDR3 has 14 amino acids. Trimming left V 7 bases short and J 3 bases short, with 18 bases between.

This clonotype was recorded many times. This chain links TRBV15 with TRBJ1-6; D is possibly TRBD1 (6 bases). The CDR3 runs to 14 residues. Germline CDR1 is LNHNV and CDR2 is YYDKDF (reference sequence). The V and J ends lost 2 bases and 11 bases respectively, with 13 bases between them. The CDR3 DNA follows: TGTGCCACCAGCAGAATATCGACAGGTACACCCCTCCACTTT. Translating gives CATSRISTGTPLHF.

The V and J genes are TRBV3-1 and TRBJ2-1, with D perhaps assigned TRBD1 or TRBD2 (5 bases each). The CDR3 totals 16 residues. The V and J ends lost 3 bases and 0 bases respectively, with 12 bases between them. In germline, CDR1 is LGHDT, CDR2 YNNKEL (reference sequence). Here the CDR3 reads CASSHGTLFSYNEQFF. CDR3 nucleotides: TGTGCCAGCAGCCACGGGACCCTTTTCTCCTACAATGAGCAGTTCTTC.

There are many counts of this clonotype. This chain connects TRBV28 to TRBJ2-4, with D tentatively TRBD2 (6 bases). The germline gives CDR1 MDHEN, CDR2 SYDVKM. The CDR3 loop spans 15 amino acids. Trimming left V 2 bases short and J 0 bases short, with 8 bases between. The DNA of the CDR3 is TGTGCCAGCAGTTTAGCGGGGATAGCCAAAAACATTCAGTACTTC. This codes for CASSLAGIAKNIQYF.

This clonotype occurred many times. The chain employs TRBV14 and TRBJ2-7; D might be TRBD1 or TRBD2, each matching 5 bases. Germline V lookup: CDR1 SGHDN, CDR2 FVKESK. Trimming removed 4 bases at V and 3 bases at J, with 19 bases between. The CDR3 contains 16 residues. CDR3 in amino acids: CASSLGEPNPRYEQYF. The CDR3 DNA reads as TGTGCCAGCAGCCTAGGGGAGCCTAATCCGCGCTACGAGCAGTACTTC.

This clonotype was seen more than once but under ten times. The V call is TRBV20-1, the J call TRBJ2-7; 10 nucleotides match TRBD2. The CDR3 runs to 12 residues. CDR1 is DFQATT, CDR2 SNEGSKA, per germline (reference sequence). V was clipped by 6 bases and J by 5 bases; unmatched bases: 4. CDR3 DNA sequence: TGCAGTGCCGGGACTAGCGACAACGAGCAGTACTTC. Residues: CSAGTSDNEQYF.

This clonotype came up many times. The V gene is TRBV20-1, the J gene TRBJ2-7, with D perhaps TRBD1 (6 bases). Deletions cut 8 bases from V and 3 bases from J, with 14 bases between. Germline V lookup: CDR1 DFQATT, CDR2 SNEGSKA (reference sequence). The CDR3 has 12 residues. CDR3 sequence (DNA): TGCAGTACAACAGGGCTATACTACGAGCAGTACTTC. It is translated as CSTTGLYYEQYF.

This clonotype was picked up many times. The chain couples TRBV6-2 or TRBV6-3 to TRBJ2-1; D is unclear. Germline-derived CDR1 and CDR2 are MNHEY and SVGEGT. The CDR3 has 12 residues. The V end was cut by 3 bases, the J end by 6 bases, with 6 bases between. The CDR3 reads CASSYWSNEQFF. CDR3 DNA sequence: TGTGCCAGCAGTTATTGGTCCAATGAGCAGTTCTTC.

Many counts were recorded for this clonotype. This chain uses TRBV15 with TRBJ1-2; no clear D gene. V shed 1 base and J shed 8 bases, with 11 bases lying between them. CDR3 length equals 13 residues. Germline CDR1 is LNHNV and CDR2 is YYDKDF (reference sequence). CDR3 sequence (DNA): TGTGCCACCAGCAGAGGAGGCGCTTACGGCTACACCTTC. It translates to CATSRGGAYGYTF.

Ten or more counts support this clonotype. The chain joins TRBV5-6 to TRBJ2-7; 8 bases are shared with TRBD1. This CDR3 is 15 amino acids long. V lost 0 bases and J lost 6; bases outside the gene matches: 8. Germline assignment: CDR1 SGHDT and CDR2 YYEEEE. CDR3 in DNA: TGTGCCAGCAGCTTGGTCGGCAGGGGGCTAACCGAGCAGTACTTC. This encodes CASSLVGRGLTEQYF. Complete variable domain (other parts from reference TRBV5-6 and TRBJ2-7): DAGVTQSPTHLIKTRGQQVTLRCSPKSGHDTVSWYQQALGQGPQFIFQYYEEEERQRGNFPDRFSGHQFPNYSSELNVNALLLGDSALYLCASSLVGRGLTEQYFGPGTRLTVT.

This clonotype was seen repeatedly, ten times or more. The chain couples TRBV7-2 to TRBJ2-3, with D perhaps TRBD2 (6 bases). Trimming stripped 4 bases from V and 1 base from J, with 6 bases between. Germline loops: CDR1 SGHTA, CDR2 FQGNSA. The CDR3 contains 13 residues. CDR3 DNA: TGTGCCAGCAGCTGGAGGGGCACAGATACGCAGTATTTT. It is translated as CASSWRGTDTQYF.

This clonotype was observed a few times. The rearrangement joins TRBV2 to TRBJ2-1; 10 positions match TRBD1. The CDR3 loop spans 15 amino acids. V was pared by 2 bases and J by 5 bases, with 3 bases of the junction left unmatched. Per germline, CDR1 SNHLY and CDR2 FYNNEI. The DNA for the CDR3 is TGTGCCAGCAGTGAAAGGGACAGGGGAGACAATGAGCAGTTCTTC. As protein: CASSERDRGDNEQFF.

At least ten counts were recorded for this clonotype. The rearrangement joins TRBV27 to TRBJ2-7, with a possible D match to TRBD1 (5 bases). V was clipped by 4 bases and J by 1 base, with 8 bases between them. CDR3 size: 13 residues. Germline-derived CDR1 and CDR2 are MNHEY and SMNVEV (reference sequence). The CDR3 is CASSSRDSYEQYF. DNA of the CDR3: TGTGCCAGCAGTTCCAGGGATTCCTACGAGCAGTACTTC.

This chain links TRBV12-3 or TRBV12-4 with TRBJ2-6; D remains unclear. CDR3 length: 14 amino acids. The germline V and J ends were trimmed by 5 bases and 5 bases, with 10 bases remaining between them. The CDR3 spells CASSPNIRANVLTF. The CDR3 DNA follows: TGTGCCAGCAGTCCCAATATCCGGGCCAACGTCCTGACTTTC.

The V call is TRBV5-5, the J call TRBJ1-1; perhaps TRBD1 as D (5 bases). Trimming shortened V by 0 bases and J by 3 bases, and 12 bases separated the two germline ends. CDR1 is SGHKS and CDR2 is YYEKEE in the germline V gene (reference sequence). The CDR3 runs 15 residues. The CDR3 loop is CASSLVIGGYTEAFF. CDR3 DNA: TGTGCCAGCAGCTTGGTCATTGGGGGGTACACTGAAGCTTTCTTT.

The sample holds many counts of this clonotype. The chain has TRBV6-5 and TRBJ1-2; possibly TRBD1 for D (6 bases). Germline V gene lookup returns CDR1 MNHEY and CDR2 SVGAGI. V gave up 4 bases and J gave up 5 bases, with 14 bases separating them. CDR3 size: 14 residues. CDR3 protein: CASSSQGFWYGYTF. CDR3 DNA: TGTGCCAGCAGTTCGCAGGGGTTTTGGTATGGCTACACCTTC.

This clonotype was seen at least ten times. The rearrangement links TRBV7-9 to TRBJ2-1, with D unresolved. Germline assignment: CDR1 SEHNR and CDR2 FQNEAQ (reference sequence). This CDR3 contains 13 residues. V gave up 5 bases and J gave up 9 bases, with 14 bases separating them. The CDR3 loop is CASSPQPSGEQFF. The CDR3 region has the DNA TGTGCCAGCAGCCCGCAGCCATCGGGTGAGCAGTTCTTC.

This clonotype appeared many times. CDR3 region: CASSFLMWRRENTEAFF. The CDR3, as DNA: TGTGCCAGCAGTTTCCTGATGTGGCGGCGGGAGAACACTGAAGCTTTCTTT. V is TRBV28 and J is TRBJ1-1; D gene unclear. The CDR3 loop spans 17 amino acids. V gave up 3 bases and J gave up 1 base, with 18 bases separating them. Germline V gives CDR1 MDHEN, CDR2 SYDVKM.